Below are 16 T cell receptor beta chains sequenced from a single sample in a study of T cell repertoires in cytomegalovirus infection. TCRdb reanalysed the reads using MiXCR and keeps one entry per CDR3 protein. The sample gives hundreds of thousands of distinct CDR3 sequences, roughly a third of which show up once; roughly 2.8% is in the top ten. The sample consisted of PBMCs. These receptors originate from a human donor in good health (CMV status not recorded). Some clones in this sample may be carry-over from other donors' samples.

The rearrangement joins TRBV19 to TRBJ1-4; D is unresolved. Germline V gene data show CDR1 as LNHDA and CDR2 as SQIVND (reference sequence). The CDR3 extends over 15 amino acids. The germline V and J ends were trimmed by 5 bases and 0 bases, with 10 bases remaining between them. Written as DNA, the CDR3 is TGTGCCAGTAGTGACCGCAGTGCAACTAATGAAAAACTGTTTTTT. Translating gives CASSDRSATNEKLFF. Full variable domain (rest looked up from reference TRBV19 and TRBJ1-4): DGGITQSPKYLFRKEGQNVTLSCEQNLNHDAMYWYRQDPGQGLRLIYYSQIVNDFQKGDIAEGYSVSREKKESFPLTVTSAQKNPTAFYLCASSDRSATNEKLFFGSGTQLSVL.

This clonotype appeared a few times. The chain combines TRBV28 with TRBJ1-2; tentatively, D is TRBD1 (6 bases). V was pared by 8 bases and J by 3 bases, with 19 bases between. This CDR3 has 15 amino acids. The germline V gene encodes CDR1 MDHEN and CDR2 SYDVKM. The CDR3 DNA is TGTGCCAGCGCCTACCAGGGGACCCAATACTATGGCTACACCTTC. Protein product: CASAYQGTQYYGYTF.

The CDR3 DNA sequence: TGCGCCAGCAGCTCGGGTTGGAGGGGGCAATGGGGCTACACCTTC. It codes for CASSSGWRGQWGYTF. V usage is TRBV5-1 and J usage is TRBJ1-2, with TRBD1 matching 7 bases. This CDR3 spans 15 amino acids. V lost 3 bases, J lost 8 bases, and 13 bases stayed unmatched. Germline lookup yields CDR1 SGHRS and CDR2 YFSETQ.

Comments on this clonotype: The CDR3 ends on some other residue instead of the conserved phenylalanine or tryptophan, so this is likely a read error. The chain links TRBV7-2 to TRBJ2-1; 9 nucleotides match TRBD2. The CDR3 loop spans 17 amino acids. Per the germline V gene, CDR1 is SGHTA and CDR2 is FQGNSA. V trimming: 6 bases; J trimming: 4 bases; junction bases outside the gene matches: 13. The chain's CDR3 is CASREKPGLASYNEQFT. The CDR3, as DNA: TGTGCCAGCAGGGAGAAACCGGGACTAGCCTCTTACAATGAGCAGTTCACC.

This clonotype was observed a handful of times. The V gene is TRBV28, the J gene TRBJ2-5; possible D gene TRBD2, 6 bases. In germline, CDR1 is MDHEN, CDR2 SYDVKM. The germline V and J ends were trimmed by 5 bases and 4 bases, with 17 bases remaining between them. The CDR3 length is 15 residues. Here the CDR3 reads CASSPFRRAGETQYF. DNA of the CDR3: TGTGCCAGCAGTCCATTCAGGAGGGCGGGAGAGACCCAGTACTTC.

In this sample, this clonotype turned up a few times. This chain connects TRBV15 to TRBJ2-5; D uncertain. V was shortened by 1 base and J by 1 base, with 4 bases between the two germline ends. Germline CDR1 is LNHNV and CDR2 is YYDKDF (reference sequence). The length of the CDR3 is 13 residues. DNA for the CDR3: TGTGCCACCAGCAGAGTTAGCCAAGAGACCCAGTACTTC. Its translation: CATSRVSQETQYF.

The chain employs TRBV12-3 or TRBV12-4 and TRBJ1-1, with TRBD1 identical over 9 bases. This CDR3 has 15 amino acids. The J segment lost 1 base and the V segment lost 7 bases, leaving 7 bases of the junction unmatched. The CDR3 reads CASTPGTGRNTEAFF. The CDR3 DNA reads TGTGCCAGCACCCCTGGGACAGGGCGGAACACTGAAGCTTTCTTT.

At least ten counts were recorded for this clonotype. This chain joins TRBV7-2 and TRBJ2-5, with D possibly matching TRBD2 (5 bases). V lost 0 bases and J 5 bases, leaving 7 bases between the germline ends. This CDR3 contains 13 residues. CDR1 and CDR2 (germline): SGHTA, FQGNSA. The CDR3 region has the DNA TGTGCCAGCAGCTTAGCTAGAGGGGAGACCCAGTACTTC. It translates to CASSLARGETQYF. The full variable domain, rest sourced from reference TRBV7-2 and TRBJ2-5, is GAGVSQSPSNKVTEKGKDVELRCDPISGHTALYWYRQSLGQGLEFLIYFQGNSAPDKSGLPSDRFSAERTGGSVSTLTIQRTQQEDSAVYLCASSLARGETQYFGPGTRLLVL.

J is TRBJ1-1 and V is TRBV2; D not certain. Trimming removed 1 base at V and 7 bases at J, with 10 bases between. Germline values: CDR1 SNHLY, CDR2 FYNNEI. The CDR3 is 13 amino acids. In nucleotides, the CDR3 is TGTGCCAGCAGTGAAGGGATATGGTTTGAAGCTTTCTTT. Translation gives CASSEGIWFEAFF.

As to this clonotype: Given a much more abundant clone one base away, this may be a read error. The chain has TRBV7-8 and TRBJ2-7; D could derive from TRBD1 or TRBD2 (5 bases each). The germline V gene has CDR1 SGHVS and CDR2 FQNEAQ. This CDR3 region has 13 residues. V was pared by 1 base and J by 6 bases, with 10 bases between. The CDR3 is CASSLDQGVEQYF. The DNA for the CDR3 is TGTGCCAGCAGCTTAGATCAGGGAGTCGAGCAGTACTTC.

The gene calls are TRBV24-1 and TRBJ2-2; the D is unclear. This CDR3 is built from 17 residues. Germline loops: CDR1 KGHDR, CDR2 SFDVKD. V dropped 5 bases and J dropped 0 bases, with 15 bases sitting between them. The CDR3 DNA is TGTGCCACCAGTGGCCTAGAGATCACCGCGAACACCGGGGAGCTGTTTTTT. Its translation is CATSGLEITANTGELFF.

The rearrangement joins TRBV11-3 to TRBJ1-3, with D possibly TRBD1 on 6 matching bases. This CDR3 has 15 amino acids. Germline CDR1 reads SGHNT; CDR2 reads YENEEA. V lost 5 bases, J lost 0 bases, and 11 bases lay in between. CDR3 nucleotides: TGTGCCAGCAGCCCCTCAGGGGTCTCTGGAAACACCATATATTTT. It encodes CASSPSGVSGNTIYF.

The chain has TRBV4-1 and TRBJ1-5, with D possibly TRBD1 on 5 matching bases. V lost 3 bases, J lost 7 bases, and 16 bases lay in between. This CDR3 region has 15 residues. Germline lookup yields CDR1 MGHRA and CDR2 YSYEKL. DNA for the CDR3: TGCGCCAGCAGCCATATTACGGGGCAAGAGCAGCCCCAGCATTTT. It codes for CASSHITGQEQPQHF.

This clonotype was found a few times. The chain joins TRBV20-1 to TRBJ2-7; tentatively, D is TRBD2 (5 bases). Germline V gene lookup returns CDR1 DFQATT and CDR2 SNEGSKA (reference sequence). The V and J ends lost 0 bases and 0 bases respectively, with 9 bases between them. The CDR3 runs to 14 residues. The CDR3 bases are TGCAGTGCTAGAGAGCGGGTTAGCTCCTACGAGCAGTACTTC. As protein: CSARERVSSYEQYF.

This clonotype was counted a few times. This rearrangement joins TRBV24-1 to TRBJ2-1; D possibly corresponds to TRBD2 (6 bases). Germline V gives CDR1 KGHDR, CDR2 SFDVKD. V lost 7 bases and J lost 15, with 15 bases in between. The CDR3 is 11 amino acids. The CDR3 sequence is CATSARGLAFF. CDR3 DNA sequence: TGTGCCACCAGCGCCCGGGGACTGGCGTTCTTC.

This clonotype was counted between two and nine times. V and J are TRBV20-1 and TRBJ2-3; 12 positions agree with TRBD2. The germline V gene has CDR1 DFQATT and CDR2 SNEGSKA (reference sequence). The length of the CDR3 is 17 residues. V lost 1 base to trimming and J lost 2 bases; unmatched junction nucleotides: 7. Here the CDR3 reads CSARVPGLAGITDTQYF. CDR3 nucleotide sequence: TGCAGTGCTAGAGTACCCGGACTAGCGGGGATCACAGATACGCAGTATTTT.